The 31 T cell receptor beta chains below were found in one sample sequenced in a study of blood T cells in healthy people across ages. The authors ran a second PCR of about 6 to 12 cycles using a sample-barcoded 5' primer and a J-beta primer mix. Each CDR3 protein is one row after TCRdb ran MiXCR on the 5' RACE reads. In the table there are fewer than 1.5 million distinct CDR3 sequences, 42% of which are singletons. Specimen: blood. Receptors were obtained from a woman aged 18-29 years in good health.

The chain carries TRBV4-1 and TRBJ2-1, with no clear D. This CDR3 has 15 amino acids. Trimming stripped 0 bases from V and 5 bases from J, with 11 bases between. Germline lookup yields CDR1 MGHRA and CDR2 YSYEKL. The CDR3 reads CASSQDPGPNNEQFF. The CDR3 DNA reads TGCGCCAGCAGCCAAGATCCCGGCCCGAACAATGAGCAGTTCTTC.

The chain is built from TRBV21-1 and TRBJ2-3; the D segment call TRBD2 is taken from the table without a DNA check. TRBV21-1 is a pseudogene locus. CDR3 length: 17 residues. The CDR3 loop reads CASSKASTSGGADTQYF. The CDR3 DNA is TGTGCCAGCAGCAAAGCTTCAACTAGCGGGGGGGCAGATACGCAGTATTTT.

For the CDR3, the DNA is TGTGCCAGCAGTGAATTGGAGGGGGAGAGGACAGATACGCAGTATTTT. Its translation is CASSELEGERTDTQYF. This chain links TRBV6-1 with TRBJ2-3; TRBD1 or TRBD2 may be the D gene (6 bases each). The CDR3 has 16 amino acids. Looked up from germline, CDR1 is MNHNS and CDR2 is SASEGT. V was pared by 2 bases and J by 3 bases, with 15 bases between.

The CDR3 DNA reads TGCGCCAGCAGCCCCGGGATCTTGGGGACTCTGAATGAGCAGTTCTTC. It is translated as CASSPGILGTLNEQFF. This chain uses TRBV5-1 with TRBJ2-1; D is perhaps TRBD2 (6 bases). Trimming took 4 bases from V and 7 from J, leaving 21 bases between them. Germline CDR1 is SGHRS and CDR2 is YFSETQ. CDR3 length equals 16 residues.

In this sample, this clonotype turned up a few times. Germline is not matched at one junction end, which may reflect a read error. The rearrangement joins TRBV12-3 or TRBV12-4 to TRBJ1-2; 7 nucleotides match TRBD1. The CDR3 runs 15 residues. CDR3 DNA: TGTGCCAGCAGTTTAAAGACAGGGCCTAACTGTGGCTACACCTTC. Residues: CASSLKTGPNCGYTF.

The V call is TRBV11-2, the J call TRBJ2-1; 7 bases are a match to TRBD2. The CDR3 loop spans 15 amino acids. V shed 2 bases, J shed 15 bases, and the junction held 16 bases outside the gene matches. Per germline, CDR1 SGHAT and CDR2 FQNNGV. CDR3 residues: CASSLMEAGASSPFF. The DNA of the CDR3 is TGTGCCAGCAGCTTAATGGAGGCGGGAGCTAGCTCGCCGTTCTTC.

The chain combines TRBV28 with TRBJ2-7, with D perhaps matching TRBD1 (5 bases). The CDR3 covers 13 residues. The germline CDR1 and CDR2 sequences are MDHEN and SYDVKM. Trimming removed 7 bases at V and 3 bases at J, with 13 bases between. DNA of the CDR3: TGTGCCAGCACCTTGCGGACAAACTACGAGCAGTACTTC. Amino acid sequence: CASTLRTNYEQYF.

The count of this clonotype is one. The rearrangement joins TRBV6-1 to TRBJ1-1; no definite D call. Germline loops: CDR1 MNHNS, CDR2 SASEGT. V was trimmed by 6 bases and J by 0 bases, leaving 11 bases between them. The CDR3 consists of 14 residues. CDR3 amino acids: CASRAKGMNTEAFF. The DNA for the CDR3 is TGTGCCAGCAGGGCAAAGGGAATGAACACTGAAGCTTTCTTT.

This chain uses TRBV29-1 with TRBJ1-1; tentatively, D is TRBD1 (5 bases). CDR1 is SQVTM and CDR2 is ANQGSEA in the germline V gene. V lost 4 bases and J lost 6, with 18 bases in between. The CDR3 consists of 14 residues. Written as DNA, the CDR3 is TGCAGCGTTGTTGAGGGCGGGGCGGGAGCTGAAGCTTTCTTT. Protein: CSVVEGGAGAEAFF.

There are a few counts of this clonotype. This chain connects TRBV10-3 to TRBJ1-1; TRBD1 might be the D (6 bases). The CDR3 totals 14 residues. CDR1 is ENHRY and CDR2 is SYGVKD in the germline V gene. The V end was cut by 5 bases, the J end by 1 base, with 11 bases between. The DNA of the CDR3 is TGTGCCATCAGTCGGGACAACCAGAACACTGAAGCTTTCTTT. This gives the protein CAISRDNQNTEAFF.

DNA for the CDR3: TGTGCCAGCAGCCTCCTGGGTAGCGGAGCCTACGAGCAGTACTTC. It yields the protein CASSLLGSGAYEQYF. The rearrangement links TRBV3-1 to TRBJ2-7; perhaps TRBD2 as D (6 bases). Trimming took 4 bases from V and 2 from J, leaving 15 bases between them. This CDR3 spans 15 amino acids. The germline gives CDR1 LGHDT, CDR2 YNNKEL (reference sequence).

The sample holds a few counts of this clonotype. The J gene is TRBJ2-7, the V gene TRBV12-3 or TRBV12-4; D unclear. This CDR3 is 14 amino acids long. V dropped 3 bases and J dropped 2 bases, with 11 bases sitting between them. The CDR3 spells CASSLLGPTYEQYF. CDR3 coding DNA: TGTGCCAGCAGTTTGCTGGGCCCAACCTACGAGCAGTACTTC.

This clonotype was seen at least ten times. The rearrangement joins TRBV7-9 to TRBJ2-7; no clear D gene. The germline gives CDR1 SEHNR, CDR2 FQNEAQ (reference sequence). The CDR3 extends over 10 amino acids. Trimming took 5 bases from V and 5 from J, leaving 4 bases between them. CDR3 in amino acids: CASSLHEQYF. In DNA, the CDR3 is TGTGCCAGCAGCCTCCACGAGCAGTACTTC.

The chain carries TRBV7-2 and TRBJ2-7, with D perhaps TRBD1 (5 bases). Deletions cut 1 base from V and 4 bases from J, with 11 bases between. Germline lookup yields CDR1 SGHTA and CDR2 FQGNSA. The CDR3 loop spans 14 amino acids. The CDR3 DNA reads as TGTGCCAGCAGCTTAGTGGTGCAGGGATACGAGCAGTACTTC. Translated: CASSLVVQGYEQYF.

The V and J genes are TRBV7-2 and TRBJ2-1; possible D gene TRBD1, 5 bases. Near its end, the DNA agrees better with TRBJ2-7, so the J call may be wrong. The CDR3 extends over 15 amino acids. The germline CDR1 and CDR2 sequences are SGHTA and FQGNSA. In DNA, the CDR3 is TGTGCCAGCAGCTTAAAACAGGCCTCCTACAATGAGCAGTACTTC. Amino acid sequence: CASSLKQASYNEQYF.

The chain links TRBV11-2 to TRBJ1-2, with a possible D match to TRBD1 (6 bases). V lost 6 bases, J lost 4 bases, and 12 bases lay in between. The CDR3 loop spans 13 amino acids. Per the germline V gene, CDR1 is SGHAT and CDR2 is FQNNGV. CDR3 sequence reads: CASRITGTYGYTF. In nucleotides, the CDR3 is TGTGCCAGCAGGATAACAGGGACCTATGGCTACACCTTC.

The V gene is TRBV28, the J gene TRBJ2-7, with a weak D call TRBD1 (6 bases). Per the germline V gene, CDR1 is MDHEN and CDR2 is SYDVKM. The CDR3 covers 14 residues. V was cut by 6 bases and J by 7 bases, with 19 bases left in between. The CDR3 DNA follows: TGTGCCAGCAGGATCCGGGACACCAACAATGAGCAGTACTTC. This sequence encodes CASRIRDTNNEQYF.

This clonotype appeared many times. The chain is built from TRBV7-2 and TRBJ2-3; TRBD2 matches 13 bases. Unmatched junction bases numbered 1, after V lost 4 bases and J lost 0 bases. The CDR3 consists of 16 residues. Looked up from germline, CDR1 is SGHTA and CDR2 is FQGNSA. Written as DNA, the CDR3 is TGTGCCAGCAGCTCGGGACTAGCGGGAAGCACAGATACGCAGTATTTT. It translates to CASSSGLAGSTDTQYF.

This clonotype was recorded a few times. The rearrangement uses TRBV20-1 and TRBJ1-2; a weak D match, TRBD1 (6 bases). Trimming pared 6 bases from V and 1 base from J, leaving 12 bases between. Looked up from germline, CDR1 is DFQATT and CDR2 is SNEGSKA (reference sequence). CDR3 length equals 13 residues. This CDR3 is CSAQGPNNYGYTF. CDR3 DNA: TGCAGTGCACAGGGACCTAATAACTATGGCTACACCTTC.

This clonotype has at least ten counts. The rearrangement uses TRBV12-3 or TRBV12-4 and TRBJ2-7; 12 bases match TRBD2. J lost 2 bases, V lost 5 bases, and 4 bases had no gene match. CDR3 length: 15 residues. As DNA, the CDR3 is TGTGCCAGCAGTCCTACTAGCGGGGGGACCTACGAGCAGTACTTC. Its translation: CASSPTSGGTYEQYF.

This clonotype was picked up a small number of times. The J gene is TRBJ1-2, the V gene TRBV7-2, with D possibly being TRBD1 (5 bases). V shed 2 bases and J shed 6 bases, with 10 bases lying between them. Germline-derived CDR1 and CDR2 are SGHTA and FQGNSA. This CDR3 is built from 13 residues. CDR3 residues: CASSLPGFDGYTF. Written as DNA, the CDR3 is TGTGCCAGCAGCTTACCAGGGTTCGATGGCTACACCTTC.

This clonotype was seen more than once but under ten times. This chain links TRBV9 with TRBJ2-1; D is unresolved. The CDR3 sequence is 11 residues long. Trimming removed 5 bases from V and 9 bases from J, with 9 bases in between. In germline, CDR1 is SGDLS, CDR2 YYNGEE. CDR3 protein: CASRGWGEQFF. The CDR3 DNA sequence: TGTGCCAGCAGGGGGTGGGGTGAGCAGTTCTTC.

This clonotype came up a few times. V usage is TRBV15 and J usage is TRBJ2-1, with a tentative D call TRBD2 (5 bases). Per the germline V gene, CDR1 is LNHNV and CDR2 is YYDKDF (reference sequence). Trimming removed 1 base at V and 12 bases at J, with 10 bases between. This CDR3 has 12 residues. The CDR3 reads CATSRGGSVQFF. CDR3 bases: TGTGCCACCAGCAGAGGCGGGTCGGTGCAGTTCTTC. Full variable domain (outside the CDR3, taken from reference TRBV15 and TRBJ2-1): DAMVIQNPRYQVTQFGKPVTLSCSQTLNHNVMYWYQQKSSQAPKLLFHYYDKDFNNEADTPDNFQSRRPNTSFCFLDIRSPGLGDTAMYLCATSRGGSVQFFGPGTRLTVL.

The chain links TRBV6-2 or TRBV6-3 to TRBJ2-7, with D perhaps given as TRBD1 or TRBD2 (5 bases each). The V gene lost 4 bases and the J gene lost 2 bases, with 15 bases spanning the gap. This CDR3 is built from 15 residues. Germline V CDR1 and CDR2: MNHEY, SVGEGT. The CDR3 nucleotides are TGTGCCAGCAGTTCGTTCCAGGGAGATACCTACGAGCAGTACTTC. Encoded protein: CASSSFQGDTYEQYF.

This clonotype was found a few times. The chain couples TRBV4-1 to TRBJ2-5; D is possibly TRBD1 or TRBD2 (5 bases each). Germline V gene data show CDR1 as MGHRA and CDR2 as YSYEKL. Trimming left V 10 bases short and J 2 bases short, with 20 bases between. This CDR3 comprises 15 residues. The CDR3 region is CATQGNRDGQETQYF. CDR3 sequence (DNA): TGCGCCACCCAGGGAAACCGGGACGGACAAGAGACCCAGTACTTC.

J is TRBJ1-1 and V is TRBV24-1; D is possibly TRBD1 (6 bases). The V end lost 12 bases, the J end lost 1 base, and 14 bases lay between the germline ends. The germline CDR1 and CDR2 sequences are KGHDR and SFDVKD. The CDR3 length is 13 residues. The CDR3 loop is CAPYRAGNTEAFF. The CDR3 DNA is TGTGCCCCCTACAGGGCGGGGAACACTGAAGCTTTCTTT.

Worth noting for this clonotype: One junction end disagrees with the germline gene, perhaps due to a read error. The chain employs TRBV2 and TRBJ2-7, with 8 bases fitting TRBD2. There are 15 residues in the CDR3. Germline CDR1 reads SNHLY; CDR2 reads FYNNEI. The CDR3 here is CTSSEAGTRSWEQYF. In DNA form, the CDR3 reads TGTACCAGCAGTGAAGCGGGGACTAGAAGTTGGGAGCAGTACTTC.

The chain recombines TRBV24-1 with TRBJ2-1; 9 positions agree with TRBD1. Trimming removed 7 bases from V and 5 bases from J; junction bases left unmatched: 2. The length of the CDR3 is 13 residues. From germline, CDR1 is KGHDR and CDR2 SFDVKD. CDR3 sequence: CATRGQGNNEQFF. DNA of the CDR3: TGTGCCACCAGAGGACAGGGGAACAATGAGCAGTTCTTC.

There are a few counts of this clonotype. This sequence joins TRBV28 and TRBJ2-1, with 7 nucleotides matching TRBD1. The length of the CDR3 is 14 residues. V gave up 2 bases and J gave up 7 bases; unmatched junction bases: 5. The germline gives CDR1 MDHEN, CDR2 SYDVKM. Here the CDR3 reads CASSLGQARNEQFF. The CDR3 coding sequence is TGTGCCAGCAGTTTAGGACAGGCCAGAAATGAGCAGTTCTTC.

V is TRBV5-1 and J is TRBJ2-5, with 10 bases fitting TRBD2. The CDR3 is made up of 16 amino acids. From germline, CDR1 is SGHRS and CDR2 YFSETQ. V was pared by 1 base and J by 2 bases, with 5 bases of the junction left unmatched. This CDR3 is CASSLSTSGVQETQYF. Here the CDR3 DNA reads TGCGCCAGCAGCTTGTCAACTAGCGGGGTACAAGAGACCCAGTACTTC.

The rearrangement uses TRBV10-3 and TRBJ2-1; maybe TRBD2 (7 bases). The CDR3 is 15 amino acids. Germline V gene lookup returns CDR1 ENHRY and CDR2 SYGVKD. Trimming took off 7 bases at V and 6 bases at J, with 19 bases between the two ends. The chain's CDR3 is CAITLGGGSSNEQFF. For the CDR3, the DNA is TGTGCCATCACCCTCGGGGGCGGGAGTAGCAATGAGCAGTTCTTC.